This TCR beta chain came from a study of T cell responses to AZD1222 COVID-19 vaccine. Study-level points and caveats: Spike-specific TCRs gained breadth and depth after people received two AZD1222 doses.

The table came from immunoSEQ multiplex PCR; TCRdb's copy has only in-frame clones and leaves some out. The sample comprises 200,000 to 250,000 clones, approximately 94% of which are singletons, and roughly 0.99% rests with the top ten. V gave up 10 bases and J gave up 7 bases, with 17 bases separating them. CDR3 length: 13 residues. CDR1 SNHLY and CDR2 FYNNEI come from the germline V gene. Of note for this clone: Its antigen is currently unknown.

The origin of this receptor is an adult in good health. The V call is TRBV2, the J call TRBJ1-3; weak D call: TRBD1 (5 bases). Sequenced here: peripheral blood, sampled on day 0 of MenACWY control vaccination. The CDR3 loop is CATRVEVGNTIYF. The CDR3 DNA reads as TGTGCCACCAGGGTGGAAGTAGGGAACACCATATATTTT.